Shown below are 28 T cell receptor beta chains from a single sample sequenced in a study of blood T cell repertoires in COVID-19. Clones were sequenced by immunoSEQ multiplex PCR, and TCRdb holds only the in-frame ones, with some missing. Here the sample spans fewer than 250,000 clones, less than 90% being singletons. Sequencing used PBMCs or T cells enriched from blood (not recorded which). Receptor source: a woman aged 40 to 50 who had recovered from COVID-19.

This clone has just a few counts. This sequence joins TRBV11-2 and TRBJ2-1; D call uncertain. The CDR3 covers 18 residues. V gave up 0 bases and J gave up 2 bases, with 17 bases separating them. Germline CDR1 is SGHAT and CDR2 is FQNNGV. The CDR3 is CASSLEAEITRAYNEQFF. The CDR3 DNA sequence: TGTGCCAGCAGCTTAGAAGCTGAAATAACTCGAGCCTACAATGAGCAGTTCTTC.

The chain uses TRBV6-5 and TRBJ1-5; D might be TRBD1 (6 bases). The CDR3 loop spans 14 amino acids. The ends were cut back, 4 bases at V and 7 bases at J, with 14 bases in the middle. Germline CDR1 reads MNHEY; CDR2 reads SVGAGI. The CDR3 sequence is CASSSTRGGQPQHF. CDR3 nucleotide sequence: TGTGCCAGCAGTTCCACCAGGGGAGGGCAGCCCCAGCATTTT.

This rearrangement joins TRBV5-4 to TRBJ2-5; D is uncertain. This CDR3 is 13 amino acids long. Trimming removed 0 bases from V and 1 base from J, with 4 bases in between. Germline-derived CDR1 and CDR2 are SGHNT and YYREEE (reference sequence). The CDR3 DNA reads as TGTGCCAGCAGCTTGGGCAGCCAAGAGACCCAGTACTTC. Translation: CASSLGSQETQYF.

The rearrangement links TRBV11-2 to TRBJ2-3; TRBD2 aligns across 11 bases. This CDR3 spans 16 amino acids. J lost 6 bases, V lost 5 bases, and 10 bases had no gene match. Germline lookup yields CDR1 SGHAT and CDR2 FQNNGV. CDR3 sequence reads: CASSPGLAGQGDTQYF. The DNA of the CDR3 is TGTGCCAGCAGCCCAGGACTAGCGGGCCAGGGGGATACGCAGTATTTT.

In DNA form, the CDR3 reads TGTGCCAGCAGTTACGGGACTAGCGGGTACACCGGGGAGCTGTTTTTT. It translates to CASSYGTSGYTGELFF. The chain has TRBV5-5 and TRBJ2-2; 12 bases map to TRBD2. V trimming: 5 bases; J trimming: 3 bases; junction bases outside the gene matches: 5. Looked up from germline, CDR1 is SGHKS and CDR2 is YYEKEE (reference sequence). This CDR3 comprises 16 residues.

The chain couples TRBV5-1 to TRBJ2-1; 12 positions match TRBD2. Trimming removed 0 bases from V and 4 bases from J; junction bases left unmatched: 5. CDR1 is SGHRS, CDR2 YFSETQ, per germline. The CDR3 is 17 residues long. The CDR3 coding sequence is TGCGCCAGCAGCTTGGAGGAAGGACTAGCGGGATACAATGAGCAGTTCTTC. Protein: CASSLEEGLAGYNEQFF.

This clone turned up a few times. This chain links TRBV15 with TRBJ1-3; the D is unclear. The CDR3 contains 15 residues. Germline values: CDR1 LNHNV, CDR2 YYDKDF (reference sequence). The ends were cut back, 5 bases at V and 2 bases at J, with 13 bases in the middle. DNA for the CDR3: TGTGCCACCAGCCCCGCCGGGAGAACTGGAAACACCATATATTTT. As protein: CATSPAGRTGNTIYF.

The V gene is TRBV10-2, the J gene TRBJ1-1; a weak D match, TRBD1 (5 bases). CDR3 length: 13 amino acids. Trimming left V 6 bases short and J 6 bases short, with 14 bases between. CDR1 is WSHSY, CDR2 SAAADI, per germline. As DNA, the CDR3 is TGCGCCAGCAGGGGCAGGGAAAGCGCTGAAGCTTTCTTT. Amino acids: CASRGRESAEAFF.

The CDR3 nucleotides are TGTGCCAACCTCCTACGGGGACTAGCGGGAGTGGAGCAGTACTTC. Its protein product is CANLLRGLAGVEQYF. The chain combines TRBV27 with TRBJ2-7, with TRBD2 matching 14 bases. The germline gives CDR1 MNHEY, CDR2 SMNVEV (reference sequence). The V segment lost 10 bases and the J segment 7 bases; nucleotides outside the gene matches: 12. This CDR3 contains 15 residues.

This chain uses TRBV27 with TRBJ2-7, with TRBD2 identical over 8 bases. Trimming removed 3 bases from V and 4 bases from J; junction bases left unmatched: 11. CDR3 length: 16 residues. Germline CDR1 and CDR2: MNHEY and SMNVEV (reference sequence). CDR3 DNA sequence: TGTGCCAGCAGTTTGGGTCCCGGGACTAGTGCTTACGAGCAGTACTTC. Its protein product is CASSLGPGTSAYEQYF.

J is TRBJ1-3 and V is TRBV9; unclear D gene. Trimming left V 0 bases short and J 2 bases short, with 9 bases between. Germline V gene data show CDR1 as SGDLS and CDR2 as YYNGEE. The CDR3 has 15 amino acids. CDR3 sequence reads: CASSVVASPGNTIYF. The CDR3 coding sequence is TGTGCCAGCAGCGTAGTGGCCTCGCCTGGAAACACCATATATTTT.

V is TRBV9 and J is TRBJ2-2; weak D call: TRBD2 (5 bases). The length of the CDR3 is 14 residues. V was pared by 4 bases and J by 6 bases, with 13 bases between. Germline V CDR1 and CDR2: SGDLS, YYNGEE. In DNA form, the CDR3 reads TGTGCCAGCAGCCCCAATACGGGGTCCGGGGAGCTGTTTTTT. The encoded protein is CASSPNTGSGELFF.

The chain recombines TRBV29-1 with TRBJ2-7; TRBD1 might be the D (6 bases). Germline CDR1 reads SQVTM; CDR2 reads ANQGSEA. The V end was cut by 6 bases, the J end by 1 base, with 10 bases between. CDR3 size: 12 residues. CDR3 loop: CSVAGTSYEQYF. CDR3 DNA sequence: TGCAGCGTCGCCGGGACATCCTACGAGCAGTACTTC.

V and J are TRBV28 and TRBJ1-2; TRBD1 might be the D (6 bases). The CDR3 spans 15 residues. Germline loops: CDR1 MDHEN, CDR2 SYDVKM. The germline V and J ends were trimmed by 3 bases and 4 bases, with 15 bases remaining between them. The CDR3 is CASSFVSAGAYGYTF. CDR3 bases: TGTGCCAGCAGTTTTGTATCGGCGGGGGCCTATGGCTACACCTTC.

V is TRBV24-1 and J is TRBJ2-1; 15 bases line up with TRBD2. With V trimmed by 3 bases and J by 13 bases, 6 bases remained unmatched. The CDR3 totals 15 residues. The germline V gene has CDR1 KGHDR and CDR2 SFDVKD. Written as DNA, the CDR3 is TGTGCCACCAGTGATGCTAGGACTAGCGGGAGGGAACAGTTCTTC. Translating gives CATSDARTSGREQFF.

CDR3 loop: CATRETGAHFNYGYTF. As DNA, the CDR3 is TGTGCCACCCGAGAGACAGGGGCGCATTTTAACTATGGCTACACCTTC. The chain couples TRBV19 to TRBJ1-2, with 8 nucleotides matching TRBD1. J lost 1 base, V lost 10 bases, and 14 bases had no gene match. CDR3 length equals 16 residues. Germline values: CDR1 LNHDA, CDR2 SQIVND (reference sequence).

CDR3 in amino acids: CASSIGQPRTLFQETQYF. The CDR3 DNA follows: TGCGCCAGCAGCATCGGTCAACCCCGGACTCTATTCCAAGAGACCCAGTACTTC. The gene calls are TRBV5-1 and TRBJ2-5; D is perhaps TRBD2 (5 bases). Trimming left V 4 bases short and J 1 base short, with 23 bases between. The germline V gene has CDR1 SGHRS and CDR2 YFSETQ. The CDR3 sequence is 18 residues long.

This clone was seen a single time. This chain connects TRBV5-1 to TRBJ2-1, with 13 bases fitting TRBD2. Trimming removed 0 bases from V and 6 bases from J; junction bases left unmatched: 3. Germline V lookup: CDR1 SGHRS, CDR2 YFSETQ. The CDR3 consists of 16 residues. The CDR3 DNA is TGCGCCAGCAGCTTGGGGACTAGCGGGAGATTCAATGAGCAGTTCTTC. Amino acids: CASSLGTSGRFNEQFF.

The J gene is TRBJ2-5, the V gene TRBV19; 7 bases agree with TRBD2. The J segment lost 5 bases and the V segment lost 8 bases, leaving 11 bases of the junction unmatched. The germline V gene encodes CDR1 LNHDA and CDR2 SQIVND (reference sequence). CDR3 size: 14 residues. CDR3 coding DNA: TGTGCCAGTGGGGGGGGATCCAGGGTTGAGACCCAGTACTTC. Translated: CASGGGSRVETQYF.

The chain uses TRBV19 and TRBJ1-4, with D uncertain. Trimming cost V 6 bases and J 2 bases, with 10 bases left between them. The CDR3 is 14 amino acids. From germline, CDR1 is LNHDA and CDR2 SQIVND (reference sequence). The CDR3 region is CASSPGYTNEKLFF. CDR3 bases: TGTGCCAGTAGCCCGGGTTATACTAATGAAAAACTGTTTTTT.

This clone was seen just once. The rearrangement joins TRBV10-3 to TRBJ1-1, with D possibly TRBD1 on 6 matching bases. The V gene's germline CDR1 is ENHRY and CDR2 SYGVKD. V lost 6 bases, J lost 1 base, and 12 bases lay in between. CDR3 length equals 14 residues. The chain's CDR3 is CAIREDSQNTEAFF. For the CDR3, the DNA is TGTGCCATCAGAGAGGACAGCCAGAACACTGAAGCTTTCTTT.

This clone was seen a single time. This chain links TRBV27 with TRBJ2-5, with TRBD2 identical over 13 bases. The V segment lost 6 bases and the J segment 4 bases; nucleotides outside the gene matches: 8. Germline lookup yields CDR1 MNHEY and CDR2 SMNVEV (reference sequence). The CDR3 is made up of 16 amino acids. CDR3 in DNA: TGTGCCAGCAGGCTACTAGCGGGAGGGCCCGGAGAGACCCAGTACTTC. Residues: CASRLLAGGPGETQYF.

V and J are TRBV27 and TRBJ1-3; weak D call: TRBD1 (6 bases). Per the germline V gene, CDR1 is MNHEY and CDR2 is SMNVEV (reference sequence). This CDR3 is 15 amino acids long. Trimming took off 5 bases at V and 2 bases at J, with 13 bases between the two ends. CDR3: CASSPLGGPGNTIYF. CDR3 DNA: TGTGCCAGCAGTCCCCTCGGGGGGCCTGGAAACACCATATATTTT.

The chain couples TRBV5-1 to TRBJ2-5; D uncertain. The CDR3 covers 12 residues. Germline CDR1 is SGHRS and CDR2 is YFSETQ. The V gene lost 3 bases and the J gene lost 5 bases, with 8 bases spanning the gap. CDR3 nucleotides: TGCGCCAGCAGCTCTACTCTGGAGACCCAGTACTTC. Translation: CASSSTLETQYF.

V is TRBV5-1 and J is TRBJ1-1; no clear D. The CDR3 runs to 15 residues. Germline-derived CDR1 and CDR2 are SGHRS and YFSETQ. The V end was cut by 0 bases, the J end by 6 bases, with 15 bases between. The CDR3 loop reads CASSLVPSVAAEAFF. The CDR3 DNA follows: TGCGCCAGCAGCTTGGTTCCAAGTGTAGCCGCTGAAGCTTTCTTT.

This chain's CDR3 is CASSYTGSETQYF. In DNA form, the CDR3 reads TGTGCCAGCAGTTACACAGGGAGTGAGACCCAGTACTTC. The chain carries TRBV27 and TRBJ2-5; possible D gene TRBD1, 6 bases. V was pared by 4 bases and J by 5 bases, with 11 bases between. CDR3 length equals 13 residues. Germline V gene data show CDR1 as MNHEY and CDR2 as SMNVEV (reference sequence).

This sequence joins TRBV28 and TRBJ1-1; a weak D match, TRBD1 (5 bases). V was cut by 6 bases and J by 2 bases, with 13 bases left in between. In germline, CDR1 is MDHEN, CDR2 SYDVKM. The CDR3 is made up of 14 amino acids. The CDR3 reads CASRAGSVNTEAFF. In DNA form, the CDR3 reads TGTGCCAGCAGAGCAGGGTCAGTAAACACTGAAGCTTTCTTT.

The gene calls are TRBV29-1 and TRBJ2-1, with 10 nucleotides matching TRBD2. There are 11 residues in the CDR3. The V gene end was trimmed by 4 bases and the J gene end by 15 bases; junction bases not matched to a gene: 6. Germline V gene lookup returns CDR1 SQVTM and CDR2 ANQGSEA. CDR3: CSVGLAGVPFF. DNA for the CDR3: TGCAGCGTTGGGCTAGCGGGGGTCCCGTTCTTC.